Listed below are T cell receptor beta chains from one sample, sequenced in a study of OX40 agonist ivuxolimab in advanced cancers. Clones were read by immunoSEQ multiplex PCR, and TCRdb kept only the in-frame ones, dropping some. Of 15,000 to 20,000 clones in the sample, less than 95% were seen once. The input for sequencing was CD4+ or CD8+ T cells sorted from blood, taken in a trial of the OX40 agonist ivuxolimab. These receptor sequences come from an adult with an advanced solid tumor such as melanoma, head and neck, liver or kidney cancer. Each CDR3 is given with its conserved first and last residue. A D gene is named only where the DNA matches it firmly. Where a row states a size, it is once, few, many or the class of an expanded clone; other rows omit it.

>.|TRBJ1-1|TRBV6-5|14|once
CASKLLGFGTEAFF
TGTGCCAGCAAGTTACTGGGTTTTGGCACTGAAGCTTTCTTT
>.|TRBJ2-1|TRBV29-1|11|.
CSVDNYNEQFF
TGCAGCGTTGACAACTACAATGAGCAGTTCTTC
>.|TRBJ2-5|TRBV6-6|13|.
CASRTELALTQYF
TGTGCCAGCAGGACCGAACTAGCCCTGACCCAGTACTTC
>.|TRBJ1-1|TRBV6-4|13|.
CASSDNMNTEAFF
TGTGCCAGCAGTGACAATATGAACACTGAAGCTTTCTTT
>.|TRBJ2-7|TRBV5-5|14|.
CASSLFQVPYEQYF
TGTGCCAGCAGCTTGTTTCAGGTCCCCTACGAGCAGTACTTC
>.|TRBJ1-4|TRBV7-9|16|.
CASSPPTSGSNEKLFF
TGTGCCAGCAGCCCTCCGACGTCAGGCTCTAATGAAAAACTGTTTTTT
>.|TRBJ2-7|TRBV7-9|13|.
CASSSPGSYEQYF
TGTGCCAGCAGCTCCCCAGGGAGCTACGAGCAGTACTTC
>.|TRBJ2-7|TRBV6-1|15|.
CASSEGSGGGYEQYF
TGTGCCAGCAGTGAAGGGTCAGGGGGAGGCTACGAGCAGTACTTC
>.|TRBJ1-5|TRBV9|14|.
CASSVGGLNQPQHF
TGTGCCAGCAGCGTAGGGGGACTCAATCAGCCCCAGCATTTT
>.|TRBJ2-7|TRBV28|12|.
CASSFDSYEQYF
TGTGCCAGCAGTTTCGACTCCTACGAGCAGTACTTC
>.|TRBJ2-2|TRBV4-3|17|.
CASSQDREVLTAGELFF
TGCGCCAGCAGCCAAGATAGGGAGGTCCTTACGGCCGGGGAGCTGTTTTTT
>.|TRBJ2-7|TRBV4-3|14|.
CASSARDGYYEQYF
TGCGCCAGCAGCGCCCGGGACGGATACTACGAGCAGTACTTC
>.|TRBJ2-1|TRBV19|11|.
CASTQGGEQFF
TGTGCCAGTACGCAGGGGGGTGAGCAGTTCTTC
>.|TRBJ2-1|TRBV9|15|once
CASSVAKSSYNEQFF
TGTGCCAGCAGCGTAGCAAAATCTTCCTACAATGAGCAGTTCTTC
>TRBD1|TRBJ2-3|TRBV9|16|.
CASSVDGTGNTDTQYF
TGTGCCAGCAGCGTAGATGGGACAGGGAACACAGATACGCAGTATTTT
>.|TRBJ2-3|TRBV5-1|16|.
CASSLARAWGADTQYF
TGCGCCAGCAGCTTGGCAAGGGCCTGGGGCGCAGATACGCAGTATTTT
>TRBD2|TRBJ2-1|TRBV19|15|.
CASSISGSPYNEQFF
TGTGCCAGTAGTATAAGCGGGAGCCCCTACAATGAGCAGTTCTTC
>.|TRBJ2-4|TRBV5-4|14|.
CASSPGGPKNIQYF
TGTGCCAGCAGCCCGGGTGGCCCCAAAAACATTCAGTACTTC
>TRBD2|TRBJ2-3|TRBV4-3|16|once
CASSQEVAGGPDTQYF
TGCGCCAGCAGCCAAGAGGTGGCGGGAGGGCCAGATACGCAGTATTTT
>.|TRBJ2-3|TRBV9|12|.
CASSEGRGTQYF
TGTGCCAGCAGCGAGGGCAGGGGTACGCAGTATTTT
>.|TRBJ2-2|TRBV29-1|10|.
CSVGAGELFF
TGCAGCGTTGGCGCCGGGGAGCTGTTTTTT
>.|TRBJ2-3|TRBV19|14|.
CASSIEGGGVEQYF
TGTGCCAGTAGTATAGAAGGAGGAGGAGTAGAGCAGTATTTT
>.|TRBJ2-7|TRBV9|15|.
CASSVQPRGLYEQYF
TGTGCCAGCAGCGTGCAACCTCGGGGGCTCTACGAGCAGTACTTC
>.|TRBJ2-2|TRBV5-1|14|.
CASSLEAGTGELFF
TGCGCCAGCAGCTTGGAGGCGGGGACCGGGGAGCTGTTTTTT
>TRBD1|TRBJ2-3|TRBV27|15|once
CASSFTQGWTDTQYF
TGTGCCAGCAGTTTCACACAGGGGTGGACAGATACGCAGTATTTT
>.|TRBJ2-3|TRBV10-3|14|.
CAISEVVSTDTQYF
TGTGCCATCAGTGAGGTGGTCAGCACAGATACGCAGTATTTT
>.|TRBJ1-4|TRBV7-6|12|.
CASRGPNEKLFF
TGTGCCAGCAGGGGACCAAATGAAAAACTGTTTTTT
>TRBD1|TRBJ1-3|TRBV28|17|once
CASSSPGQGWGGNTIYF
TGTGCCAGCAGTTCCCCGGGACAGGGCTGGGGGGGAAACACCATATATTTT
>.|TRBJ1-5|TRBV6-1|14|medium-sized
CASSERGVGQPQHF
TGTGCCAGCTCCGAACGGGGGGTCGGCCAGCCCCAGCATTTT
>TRBD1|TRBJ1-2|TRBV27|13|.
CASSWGTGHGYTF
TGTGCCAGCAGTTGGGGGACAGGTCATGGCTACACCTTC
>TRBD2|TRBJ2-7|TRBV5-1|17|once
CASSLVGPGLAGDEQYF
TGCGCCAGCAGCTTGGTAGGCCCGGGACTAGCGGGAGACGAGCAGTACTTC
>.|TRBJ2-7|TRBV5-6|16|.
CASSYELRDLSYEQYF
TGTGCCAGCAGCTACGAACTCCGGGACCTAAGCTACGAGCAGTACTTC
>TRBD1|TRBJ2-7|TRBV2|14|.
CASSDRDRIDEQYF
TGTGCCAGCAGTGACCGGGACAGGATTGACGAGCAGTACTTC
>.|TRBJ2-1|TRBV28|15|.
CASSFRSRAYNEQFF
TGTGCCAGCAGTTTCAGGTCCCGAGCCTACAATGAGCAGTTCTTC
>TRBD2|TRBJ2-1|TRBV9|17|.
CASSVVGSGSSYNEQFF
TGTGCCAGCAGCGTAGTAGGTAGCGGGAGCTCCTACAATGAGCAGTTCTTC
>TRBD1|TRBJ1-2|TRBV28|14|.
CASIGLGQGGGYTF
TGTGCCAGCATTGGTCTCGGACAGGGGGGTGGCTACACCTTC